Presented here are 6 T cell receptor beta chains from one specimen sequenced in a study of OX40 agonist ivuxolimab in advanced cancers. Here immunoSEQ multiplex PCR was the method, and the copy in TCRdb shows in-frame clones only, minus some. Of about 80,000 clones listed, around 83% were seen once; the top ten hold less than 0.85%. This material consisted of CD4+ or CD8+ T cells sorted from blood, taken in a trial of the OX40 agonist ivuxolimab. These TCRs come from an adult with an advanced solid tumor such as melanoma, head and neck, liver or kidney cancer.

J is TRBJ2-5 and V is TRBV2, with 9 bases fitting TRBD1. V was clipped by 7 bases and J by 2 bases; unmatched bases: 2. CDR3 length: 13 residues. CDR1 is SNHLY and CDR2 is FYNNEI in the germline V gene. The CDR3 DNA follows: TGTGCCAGCACTGGGACAGGGCAAGAGACCCAGTACTTC. Translated, it gives CASTGTGQETQYF.

V usage is TRBV5-1 and J usage is TRBJ2-5; the match to TRBD1 covers 9 bases. V lost 1 base to trimming and J lost 5 bases; unmatched junction nucleotides: 21. CDR1 is SGHRS, CDR2 YFSETQ, per germline. This CDR3 has 20 amino acids. In DNA, the CDR3 is TGCGCCAGCAGCTTGCAACCGGGACAGGGCTCCCCTAATGGCTTGGAGACCCAGTACTTC. This gives the protein CASSLQPGQGSPNGLETQYF.

The V and J genes are TRBV5-4 and TRBJ2-5; 8 bases are a match to TRBD2. This CDR3 region has 15 residues. Germline CDR1 and CDR2: SGHNT and YYREEE (reference sequence). The trim removed 5 bases at V and 4 bases at J, leaving 10 bases unmatched. CDR3 coding DNA: TGTGCCAGCAGTTCGGTGAGCGGGAGTAGAGAGACCCAGTACTTC. This translates into CASSSVSGSRETQYF.

With regard to this clone: Mismatch with germline at one junction end may stem from a read error. CDR3 DNA: TGTGCTAGCAGCTTAAGCGGACAGAGCTACAATGAGCAGTTCTTC. This codes for CASSLSGQSYNEQFF. V and J are TRBV7-7 and TRBJ2-1; D perhaps matches TRBD1 (6 bases). This CDR3 is built from 15 residues. The germline V gene has CDR1 SSHAT and CDR2 FNYEAQ (reference sequence).

V usage is TRBV7-3 and J usage is TRBJ2-3; TRBD1 matches 8 bases. V was pared by 5 bases and J by 2 bases, with 6 bases of the junction left unmatched. CDR3 length: 15 amino acids. CDR1 is SGHTA and CDR2 is FQGTGA in the germline V gene. The CDR3 DNA sequence: TGTGCCAGCAGCCAACCGACAGGGGACACAGATACGCAGTATTTT. Translating gives CASSQPTGDTDTQYF.

The J gene is TRBJ2-3, the V gene TRBV18, with 8 bases that match TRBD2. The CDR3 runs 12 residues. CDR1 is KGHSH and CDR2 is LQKENI in the germline V gene. The J segment lost 4 bases and the V segment lost 6 bases, leaving 0 bases of the junction unmatched. CDR3 nucleotide sequence: TGTGCCAGCTCGCGGGGGGCAGATACGCAGTATTTT. Translated: CASSRGADTQYF. Drawing the rest from reference TRBV18 and TRBJ2-3, the complete variable domain is NAGVMQNPRHLVRRRGQEARLRCSPMKGHSHVYWYRQLPEEGLKFMVYLQKENIIDESGMPKERFSAEFPKEGPSILRIQQVVRGDSAAYFCASSRGADTQYFGPGTRLTVL.